What follows are 29 T cell receptor beta chains derived from one specimen sequenced in a study of memory CD4+ T cells and cytomegalovirus serostatus. Some clones are missing from TCRdb's copy, which holds only in-frame ones; the method was immunoSEQ multiplex PCR. This sample has about 39,000 clones, with over 60% found just once. Single viable CD3+CD4+CD8-CD45RO+ cells were sorted as the memory CD4+ T cells. The sequencing input was memory CD4+ T cells from blood. These TCRs come from an adult in good health and CMV-seronegative.

The chain carries TRBV7-2 and TRBJ2-3; D perhaps matches TRBD1 (5 bases). The CDR3 covers 14 residues. Trimming removed 3 bases at V and 3 bases at J, with 10 bases between. CDR1 is SGHTA and CDR2 is FQGNSA in the germline V gene. The CDR3 sequence is CASSLLAGTDTQYF. The DNA of the CDR3 is TGTGCCAGCAGCTTGCTGGCAGGGACAGATACGCAGTATTTT.

This clone was picked up a small number of times. The rearrangement joins TRBV19 to TRBJ1-1; 8 bases are a match to TRBD1. V lost 2 bases and J lost 2; bases outside the gene matches: 7. The CDR3 extends over 16 amino acids. Germline lookup yields CDR1 LNHDA and CDR2 SQIVND (reference sequence). The CDR3 DNA sequence: TGTGCCAGTAGTATACGACAGGGGCGACCTAACACTGAAGCTTTCTTT. Its protein is CASSIRQGRPNTEAFF.

The rearrangement joins TRBV6-1 to TRBJ2-5, with a possible D match to TRBD2 (5 bases). CDR3 size: 15 residues. The germline V gene has CDR1 MNHNS and CDR2 SASEGT. V gave up 0 bases and J gave up 5 bases, with 13 bases separating them. CDR3: CASSEAGSQWETQYF. CDR3 DNA sequence: TGTGCCAGCAGTGAAGCAGGGAGTCAGTGGGAGACCCAGTACTTC.

This chain connects TRBV5-1 to TRBJ1-2; no clear D gene. Trimming left V 4 bases short and J 8 bases short, with 18 bases between. The CDR3 totals 14 residues. Germline V CDR1 and CDR2: SGHRS, YFSETQ. CDR3 nucleotides: TGCGCCAGCAGCGGGTCGGACGGGAGAGTGGGCTACACCTTC. Translated: CASSGSDGRVGYTF. Filled out from reference TRBV5-1 and TRBJ1-2, the complete variable domain reads KAGVTQTPRYLIKTRGQQVTLSCSPISGHRSVSWYQQTPGQGLQFLFEYFSETQRNKGNFPGRFSGRQFSNSRSEMNVSTLELGDSALYLCASSGSDGRVGYTFGSGTRLTVV.

V gene TRBV30 combines with J gene TRBJ1-2; a weak D match, TRBD1 (5 bases). CDR3 size: 14 residues. Germline lookup yields CDR1 GTSNPN and CDR2 SVGIG (reference sequence). The ends were cut back, 0 bases at V and 3 bases at J, with 11 bases in the middle. This CDR3 is CAWSVREGDYGYTF. In DNA form, the CDR3 reads TGTGCCTGGAGTGTTAGAGAAGGGGACTATGGCTACACCTTC.

The table lists this clone with a few counts. The chain links TRBV7-8 to TRBJ1-6, with D possibly matching TRBD1 (6 bases). The CDR3 is 16 residues long. Trimming cost V 0 bases and J 10 bases, with 16 bases left between them. Germline-derived CDR1 and CDR2 are SGHVS and FQNEAQ. The chain's CDR3 is CASSLAGQGGQSPLHF. The CDR3 DNA sequence: TGTGCCAGCAGCTTAGCGGGGCAGGGAGGACAGTCACCCCTCCACTTT.

The chain is built from TRBV10-3 and TRBJ2-3, with 7 bases fitting TRBD2. Trimming took 6 bases from V and 6 from J; bases not matched to a gene: 12. CDR3 length: 15 residues. Per the germline V gene, CDR1 is ENHRY and CDR2 is SYGVKD. CDR3 sequence (DNA): TGTGCCATCAGGAAAACGGGGGGATATAAGGATACGCAGTATTTT. This sequence encodes CAIRKTGGYKDTQYF.

The chain recombines TRBV2 with TRBJ1-1; D not certain. Trimming removed 6 bases from V and 8 bases from J, with 13 bases in between. Per germline, CDR1 SNHLY and CDR2 FYNNEI. This CDR3 comprises 12 residues. The CDR3 loop is CASSQGPREAFF. In DNA form, the CDR3 reads TGTGCCAGCAGCCAAGGACCTCGAGAAGCTTTCTTT. The variable domain in full, with the rest retrieved from reference TRBV2 and TRBJ1-1, is EPEVTQTPSHQVTQMGQEVILRCVPISNHLYFYWYRQILGQKVEFLVSFYNNEISEKSEIFDDQFSVERPDGSNFTLKIRSTKLEDSAMYFCASSQGPREAFFGQGTRLTVV.

The gene calls are TRBV9 and TRBJ2-3, with unresolved D. The CDR3 consists of 15 residues. V was clipped by 0 bases and J by 0 bases, with 8 bases between them. In germline, CDR1 is SGDLS, CDR2 YYNGEE. The CDR3 DNA reads TGTGCCAGCAGCGTAGAATTGAGAAGCACAGATACGCAGTATTTT. Its translation is CASSVELRSTDTQYF. Full variable domain (remainder filled in from reference TRBV9 and TRBJ2-3): DSGVTQTPKHLITATGQRVTLRCSPRSGDLSVYWYQQSLDQGLQFLIQYYNGEERAKGNILERFSAQQFPDLHSELNLSSLELGDSALYFCASSVELRSTDTQYFGPGTRLTVL.

The V gene is TRBV30, the J gene TRBJ2-5; tentatively, D is TRBD2 (6 bases). Germline CDR1 reads GTSNPN; CDR2 reads SVGIG (reference sequence). V lost 2 bases and J 5 bases, leaving 15 bases between the germline ends. The CDR3 has 14 residues. CDR3 protein: CAWSRTGVGETQYF. CDR3 bases: TGTGCCTGGAGTCGAACGGGGGTTGGGGAGACCCAGTACTTC.

This clone was observed a few times. The CDR3 spells CASSMRAAGGYTIYF. DNA for the CDR3: TGTGCCAGCAGCATGAGGGCCGCTGGAGGATACACCATATATTTT. The V gene is TRBV27, the J gene TRBJ1-3, with unresolved D. Trimming removed 6 bases from V and 8 bases from J, with 20 bases in between. The V gene's germline CDR1 is MNHEY and CDR2 SMNVEV (reference sequence). There are 15 residues in the CDR3.

This chain links TRBV11-1 with TRBJ1-1; 10 bases are shared with TRBD1. Germline lookup yields CDR1 SGHAT and CDR2 FQDESV (reference sequence). This CDR3 region has 17 residues. V gave up 4 bases and J gave up 3 bases; unmatched junction bases: 11. In nucleotides, the CDR3 is TGTGCCAGCAGCTCACTTGGACAGGGGGTAGGGGACACTGAAGCTTTCTTT. Protein product: CASSSLGQGVGDTEAFF. Together with reference TRBV11-1 and TRBJ1-1, the CDR3 gives the full variable domain: EAEVAQSPRYKITEKSQAVAFWCDPISGHATLYWYRQILGQGPELLVQFQDESVVDDSQLPKDRFSAERLKGVDSTLKIQPAELGDSAMYLCASSSLGQGVGDTEAFFGQGTRLTVV.

This clone came up once. This chain uses TRBV5-4 with TRBJ1-1; D is ambiguous. Looked up from germline, CDR1 is SGHNT and CDR2 is YYREEE (reference sequence). This CDR3 is built from 11 residues. Trimming took off 0 bases at V and 3 bases at J, with 0 bases between the two ends. In DNA, the CDR3 is TGTGCCAGCAGCTTGGACACTGAAGCTTTCTTT. Translation: CASSLDTEAFF.

The V gene is TRBV6-1, the J gene TRBJ1-2; perhaps TRBD1 as D (5 bases). Trimming pared 3 bases from V and 3 bases from J, leaving 14 bases between. Germline CDR1 is MNHNS and CDR2 is SASEGT. The CDR3 has 15 amino acids. CDR3 sequence: CASSETGAPDYGYTF. The CDR3 DNA reads as TGTGCCAGCAGTGAGACTGGGGCACCCGACTATGGCTACACCTTC.

In its sample, this clone was seen a few times. V is TRBV6-1 and J is TRBJ2-2, with 10 bases matching TRBD2. The V gene's germline CDR1 is MNHNS and CDR2 SASEGT. V shed 0 bases, J shed 2 bases, and the junction held 6 bases outside the gene matches. There are 18 residues in the CDR3. The CDR3 nucleotides are TGTGCCAGCAGTGAAGCCCCTAGCGGGGGAACTAACACCGGGGAGCTGTTTTTT. As protein: CASSEAPSGGTNTGELFF.

The rearrangement links TRBV5-6 to TRBJ2-4; D unclear. This CDR3 region has 15 residues. Per the germline V gene, CDR1 is SGHDT and CDR2 is YYEEEE. V lost 0 bases, J lost 7 bases, and 14 bases lay in between. The CDR3: CASSLAVTIENIQYF. The CDR3 nucleotides read TGTGCCAGCAGCTTGGCGGTGACAATCGAGAACATTCAGTACTTC.

The gene calls are TRBV4-2 and TRBJ1-4; D possibly corresponds to TRBD1 (5 bases). Trimming took off 4 bases at V and 5 bases at J, with 17 bases between the two ends. The germline V gene has CDR1 LGHNA and CDR2 YNFKEQ. The CDR3 totals 16 residues. The DNA of the CDR3 is TGTGCCAGCAGCCCCTCGAACGGGCAGGGAAATGAAAAACTGTTTTTT. Amino acid sequence: CASSPSNGQGNEKLFF.

The rearrangement joins TRBV6-1 to TRBJ2-1, with a tentative D call TRBD2 (6 bases). The CDR3 covers 15 residues. The V end lost 6 bases, the J end lost 3 bases, and 15 bases lay between the germline ends. Germline CDR1 and CDR2: MNHNS and SASEGT. The CDR3 protein is CASRLLLASYNEQFF. As DNA, the CDR3 is TGTGCCAGCAGGTTATTACTAGCTAGCTACAATGAGCAGTTCTTC.

This chain links TRBV5-6 with TRBJ1-4; TRBD1 matches at 7 bases. The CDR3 runs to 15 residues. Germline-derived CDR1 and CDR2 are SGHDT and YYEEEE. The V and J ends lost 1 base and 8 bases, in that order; junction bases with no gene match: 8. CDR3 region: CASSLYQGDGEKLFF. Written as DNA, the CDR3 is TGTGCCAGCAGCTTGTATCAGGGGGACGGCGAAAAACTGTTTTTT.

The J gene is TRBJ1-2, the V gene TRBV6-6; D may be TRBD1 (5 bases). Trimming took 0 bases from V and 7 from J, leaving 12 bases between them. This CDR3 is 14 amino acids long. CDR1 and CDR2 from the germline V gene are MNHNY and SVGAGI (reference sequence). The CDR3 region is CASSYSRGAGGYTF. CDR3 nucleotide sequence: TGTGCCAGCAGTTACTCGAGGGGCGCCGGTGGCTACACCTTC.

This clone has only one observation. The chain recombines TRBV5-1 with TRBJ2-3, with TRBD2 as a possible D gene (5 bases). Germline V gives CDR1 SGHRS, CDR2 YFSETQ. Trimming pared 3 bases from V and 2 bases from J, leaving 10 bases between. The CDR3 has 14 amino acids. CDR3 coding DNA: TGCGCCAGCAGCTCCGGGGAACCCACAGATACGCAGTATTTT. This translates into CASSSGEPTDTQYF. Based on the CDR3 plus reference TRBV5-1 and TRBJ2-3, the full variable domain is KAGVTQTPRYLIKTRGQQVTLSCSPISGHRSVSWYQQTPGQGLQFLFEYFSETQRNKGNFPGRFSGRQFSNSRSEMNVSTLELGDSALYLCASSSGEPTDTQYFGPGTRLTVL.

The genes are TRBV29-1 and TRBJ1-2; maybe TRBD1 (5 bases). This CDR3 is built from 12 residues. CDR1 and CDR2 from the germline V gene are SQVTM and ANQGSEA. Trimming pared 6 bases from V and 2 bases from J, leaving 10 bases between. The CDR3 reads CSVKAGNYGYTF. Written as DNA, the CDR3 is TGCAGCGTCAAAGCAGGGAACTATGGCTACACCTTC.

This clone was seen a handful of times. The gene calls are TRBV6-1 and TRBJ1-3; D is unclear. This CDR3 spans 15 amino acids. Germline CDR1 and CDR2: MNHNS and SASEGT. V was shortened by 1 base and J by 5 bases, with 12 bases between the two germline ends. CDR3 amino acids: CASSEGARKRNTIYF. The CDR3 coding sequence is TGTGCCAGCAGTGAAGGGGCGCGTAAGAGAAACACCATATATTTT.

The table lists this clone with a few counts. The chain links TRBV4-1 to TRBJ1-1, with no clear D. The CDR3 length is 16 residues. V was pared by 4 bases and J by 1 base, with 16 bases between. Germline V CDR1 and CDR2: MGHRA, YSYEKL. CDR3 DNA: TGCGCCAGCAGCCGGCCCCCTTGGCAGTCGAACACTGAAGCTTTCTTT. Translating it yields CASSRPPWQSNTEAFF.

This rearrangement joins TRBV6-1 to TRBJ1-4, with 9 bases that match TRBD1. Trimming took 7 bases from V and 8 from J; bases not matched to a gene: 5. Per the germline V gene, CDR1 is MNHNS and CDR2 is SASEGT. The CDR3 runs 13 residues. This CDR3 is CASKQGAWEKLFF. The CDR3 nucleotides are TGTGCCAGCAAACAGGGGGCTTGGGAAAAACTGTTTTTT.

The chain couples TRBV6-5 to TRBJ1-5; D not certain. V was trimmed by 6 bases and J by 8 bases, leaving 17 bases between them. Germline V CDR1 and CDR2: MNHEY, SVGAGI. The length of the CDR3 is 14 residues. For the CDR3, the DNA is TGTGCCAGCAGCTGGACGAGGGTAGGTAAGCCCCAGCATTTT. This encodes CASSWTRVGKPQHF.

The chain uses TRBV5-1 and TRBJ2-7; 9 bases are shared with TRBD1. In germline, CDR1 is SGHRS, CDR2 YFSETQ. Germline trimming cut 4 bases from V and 1 base from J; bases unmatched to any gene: 6. This CDR3 has 15 residues. DNA of the CDR3: TGCGCCAGCAGCCCCGGGACAGGGCATTCCTACGAGCAGTACTTC. Protein sequence: CASSPGTGHSYEQYF.

In DNA form, the CDR3 reads TGTGCCAGCAGCTTGAGCGGACTCAGCTCTGGAAACACCATATATTTT. Translated: CASSLSGLSSGNTIYF. V gene TRBV11-2 combines with J gene TRBJ1-3; no firm D call. V was trimmed by 3 bases and J by 0 bases, leaving 12 bases between them. Germline assignment: CDR1 SGHAT and CDR2 FQNNGV. This CDR3 spans 16 amino acids.

The gene calls are TRBV6-5 and TRBJ2-3; D gene uncertain. CDR3 length: 15 residues. CDR1 MNHEY and CDR2 SVGAGI come from the germline V gene. Trimming stripped 5 bases from V and 1 base from J, with 13 bases between. Here the CDR3 DNA reads TGTGCCAGCAGTATCTCTAGGGTGGGCACAGATACGCAGTATTTT. Protein sequence: CASSISRVGTDTQYF.